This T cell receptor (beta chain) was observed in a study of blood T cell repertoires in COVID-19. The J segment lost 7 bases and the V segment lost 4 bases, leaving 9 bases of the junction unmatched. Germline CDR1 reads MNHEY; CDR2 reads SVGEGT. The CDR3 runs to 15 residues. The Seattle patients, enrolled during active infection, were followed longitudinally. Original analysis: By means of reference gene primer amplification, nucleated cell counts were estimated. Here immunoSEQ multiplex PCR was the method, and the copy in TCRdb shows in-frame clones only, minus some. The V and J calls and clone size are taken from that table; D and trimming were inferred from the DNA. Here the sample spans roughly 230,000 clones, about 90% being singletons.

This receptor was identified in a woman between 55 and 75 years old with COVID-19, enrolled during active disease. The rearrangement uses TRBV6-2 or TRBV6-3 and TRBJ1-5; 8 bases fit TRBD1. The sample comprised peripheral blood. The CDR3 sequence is CASSFPFGQGQPQHF. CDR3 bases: TGTGCCAGCAGTTTCCCCTTTGGACAGGGCCAGCCCCAGCATTTT.